A selection of T cell receptor beta chains follows, all from one sample in a study of blood T cells in healthy people across ages. TCRdb passed the 5' RACE reads through MiXCR, listing each CDR3 protein once. The profile shows 1.5 million to 2 million distinct CDR3 sequences, 30% to 35% of them singletons. Sequenced: blood. The origin of the receptors is a woman aged 30 to 39 in good health. Both conserved end residues are part of each CDR3. Each record gives: CDR3 DNA, CDR3 protein, J gene, clone size, D gene, V gene. A D gene is named only where the DNA matches it firmly. Not all rows give a size; the values are once, few, many and, for expanded clones, a class.

DNA: TGCGCCAGCAGCCTAACAATTCCGGGACAGGATCCCTACGAGCAGTACTTC
CDR3: CASSLTIPGQDPYEQYF
J: TRBJ2-7
size: many
D: TRBD1
V: TRBV4-1

DNA: TGCGCCAGCAGCGTTGGCTTAGCGGGAGTAGGCCACGAGCAGTACTTC
CDR3: CASSVGLAGVGHEQYF
J: TRBJ2-7
size: NA
D: TRBD2
V: TRBV5-1

DNA: TGTGCCAGAAGCTTATGGAGGACTAGCGGGAGAGATACGCAGTATTTT
CDR3: CARSLWRTSGRDTQYF
J: TRBJ2-3
size: NA
D: TRBD2
V: TRBV11-2

DNA: TGTGCCAGCAGCCAAGAGGAACAGAGGAACACTGAAGCTTTCTTT
CDR3: CASSQEEQRNTEAFF
J: TRBJ1-1
size: NA
D: NA
V: TRBV3-1

DNA: TGTGCCAGCAGCCCTGGACTAGCGGGAGGGCCAGGTTCCTACGAGCAGTACTTC
CDR3: CASSPGLAGGPGSYEQYF
J: TRBJ2-7
size: NA
D: TRBD2
V: TRBV7-8

DNA: TGTGCCAGCAGTCAACAACGGGACAGAAATGAAAAACTGTTTTTT
CDR3: CASSQQRDRNEKLFF
J: TRBJ1-4
size: NA
D: TRBD1
V: TRBV12-3/TRBV12-4

DNA: TGCAGTGCGGAGACGGGGGAAAAGAACACCGGGGAGCTGTTTTTT
CDR3: CSAETGEKNTGELFF
J: TRBJ2-2
size: NA
D: NA
V: TRBV20-1

DNA: TGTGCCAGCAGATCAGCCGGCCCCTTACTATACAATGAGCAGTTCTTC
CDR3: CASRSAGPLLYNEQFF
J: TRBJ2-1
size: NA
D: NA
V: TRBV27

DNA: TGTGCCAGCAGGGCAACTAGCGGGAGGGTTACCCAAAACATTCAGTACTTC
CDR3: CASRATSGRVTQNIQYF
J: TRBJ2-4
size: few
D: TRBD2
V: TRBV6-2/TRBV6-3

DNA: TGTGCCAGCAGTCCACCAGGGGTGAGAGGATACGAGCAGTACTTC
CDR3: CASSPPGVRGYEQYF
J: TRBJ2-7
size: NA
D: NA
V: TRBV28

DNA: TGTGCCAGCAGCCTCCGCCCAGGGTTCGGCACTGAAGCTTTCTTT
CDR3: CASSLRPGFGTEAFF
J: TRBJ1-1
size: NA
D: NA
V: TRBV5-8

DNA: TGTGCCTCACGGAGGGCTGGGACTAATGAGCAGTTCTTC
CDR3: CASRRAGTNEQFF
J: TRBJ2-1
size: NA
D: NA
V: TRBV3-1

DNA: TGCAGTGCTAGAGATAAGTGGAAGTCAGGACCCGACTATGGCCACACCTTC
CDR3: CSARDKWKSGPDYGHTF
J: TRBJ1-2
size: NA
D: NA
V: TRBV20-1

DNA: TGCGCCAGCAGCTTGACTAGCGGGAGGGCCTCGGATGAGCAGTTCTTC
CDR3: CASSLTSGRASDEQFF
J: TRBJ2-1
size: NA
D: TRBD2
V: TRBV5-1

DNA: TGTGCCAGCAGCCACACCAGGGACGCACTTAATGAAAAACTGTTTTTT
CDR3: CASSHTRDALNEKLFF
J: TRBJ1-4
size: few
D: NA
V: TRBV4-2

DNA: TGCAGTGCGCCGACAGGGCCCGGGGTAGCAAATCAGCCCCAGCATTTT
CDR3: CSAPTGPGVANQPQHF
J: TRBJ1-5
size: NA
D: TRBD1
V: TRBV20-1

DNA: TGCAGCGTTGTTCATGGGGGATCCTACGAGCAGTACTTC
CDR3: CSVVHGGSYEQYF
J: TRBJ2-7
size: NA
D: NA
V: TRBV29-1

DNA: TGCAGTGCTAGAGCTTCGCCGGCGGGGCAGACCCAGTACTTC
CDR3: CSARASPAGQTQYF
J: TRBJ2-5
size: NA
D: NA
V: TRBV20-1

DNA: TGTGCCTTACTTGAGGGGGAGCAGTTCTTC
CDR3: CALLEGEQFF
J: TRBJ2-1
size: NA
D: NA
V: TRBV30

DNA: TGCGCCAGCAGCTTGGCCACCGCGGGGAACGAGCAGTACTTC
CDR3: CASSLATAGNEQYF
J: TRBJ2-7
size: many
D: NA
V: TRBV5-1

DNA: TGTGCCAGCAGCACCATAGCGGGGGGGCCTTCGGATACGCAGTATTTT
CDR3: CASSTIAGGPSDTQYF
J: TRBJ2-3
size: few
D: TRBD2
V: TRBV11-2

DNA: TGCAGTGCTAGCCGCGGGACAGGGGATCAGCCCCAGCATTTT
CDR3: CSASRGTGDQPQHF
J: TRBJ1-5
size: few
D: TRBD1
V: TRBV20-1

DNA: TGCGCCAGCAGCTCGCTGGGACTAGCGGGGGGAGCTCCTGGGGCCAACGTCCTGACTTTC
CDR3: CASSSLGLAGGAPGANVLTF
J: TRBJ2-6
size: NA
D: TRBD2
V: TRBV5-1

DNA: TGCAGTGCTAGTAGGCTAGCGGGTTCCTACGAGCAGTACTTC
CDR3: CSASRLAGSYEQYF
J: TRBJ2-7
size: few
D: TRBD2
V: TRBV20-1

DNA: TGTGCCTGGAGTCCCGGGATGGGGGACACTGAAGCTTTCTTT
CDR3: CAWSPGMGDTEAFF
J: TRBJ1-1
size: NA
D: NA
V: TRBV30

DNA: TGTGCCAGCAGCCAACCCAACCGGGACAGCCAGATTGGGGGCTACACCTTC
CDR3: CASSQPNRDSQIGGYTF
J: TRBJ1-2
size: NA
D: TRBD1
V: TRBV3-1

DNA: TGCGCCAGCAGCCAGGGGGGACAGCTACAAGAGACCCAGTACTTC
CDR3: CASSQGGQLQETQYF
J: TRBJ2-5
size: NA
D: NA
V: TRBV4-1

DNA: TGTGCCAGCAGTGCAGGAATTAATTCACCCCTCCACTTT
CDR3: CASSAGINSPLHF
J: TRBJ1-6
size: few
D: NA
V: TRBV2

DNA: TGTGCCAGCAGTGAAGCTCGCGAGAATCAGCCCCAGCATTTT
CDR3: CASSEARENQPQHF
J: TRBJ1-5
size: NA
D: NA
V: TRBV6-1

DNA: TGTGCCAGCAGCGTAGTGCAGGGGAACACTGAAGCTTTCTTT
CDR3: CASSVVQGNTEAFF
J: TRBJ1-1
size: NA
D: NA
V: TRBV9

DNA: TGTGCCAGCACCGAGAGGGGCTCCCTCTACGAGCAGTACTTC
CDR3: CASTERGSLYEQYF
J: TRBJ2-7
size: NA
D: NA
V: TRBV7-9

DNA: TGTGCCAGCAGTTACTCCCCGTGGTCAGGGAGAGGGTACGAGCAGTACTTC
CDR3: CASSYSPWSGRGYEQYF
J: TRBJ2-7
size: few
D: NA
V: TRBV6-5

DNA: TGTGCCAGCAGAGCTGGGGGGACTAGCACAGATACGCAGTATTTT
CDR3: CASRAGGTSTDTQYF
J: TRBJ2-3
size: NA
D: NA
V: TRBV5-5

DNA: TGCGCCAGCAGCTTGTCGAATAGCGGCACAGATACGCAGTATTTT
CDR3: CASSLSNSGTDTQYF
J: TRBJ2-3
size: NA
D: NA
V: TRBV5-1

DNA: TGTGCCAGCATTACCGGGACAGGCAACACTGAAGCTTTCTTT
CDR3: CASITGTGNTEAFF
J: TRBJ1-1
size: few
D: TRBD1
V: TRBV12-3/TRBV12-4

DNA: TGTGCCAGCAGCTTATACCCCCCCATTGGGTTTTTTGGCAAAAACATTCAGTACTTC
CDR3: CASSLYPPIGFFGKNIQYF
J: TRBJ2-4
size: NA
D: NA
V: TRBV7-6

DNA: TGTGCCACCGGTGAAGGCTATGGCTACACCTTC
CDR3: CATGEGYGYTF
J: TRBJ1-2
size: NA
D: NA
V: TRBV24-1

DNA: TGTGCCAGCAGCCCTCGGGTGGGGAGGGGGCGCACTGAAGCTTTCTTT
CDR3: CASSPRVGRGRTEAFF
J: TRBJ1-1
size: NA
D: TRBD1
V: TRBV3-1

DNA: TGTGCCGGCAGCACGGGGGGCCCCTACGAGCAGTACTTC
CDR3: CAGSTGGPYEQYF
J: TRBJ2-7
size: NA
D: NA
V: TRBV7-9

DNA: TGTGCCAGCAGCCGCCCCAGGGTATCGAGTTCACCCCTCCACTTT
CDR3: CASSRPRVSSSPLHF
J: TRBJ1-6
size: NA
D: NA
V: TRBV28

DNA: TGTGCCAGCAGCCCGTGGACAGGCCACAATGAGCAGTTCTTC
CDR3: CASSPWTGHNEQFF
J: TRBJ2-1
size: NA
D: TRBD1
V: TRBV7-9

DNA: TGTGCCAGCAGGGCAGCGGGTAAATGGGAGACCCAGTACTTC
CDR3: CASRAAGKWETQYF
J: TRBJ2-5
size: few
D: NA
V: TRBV6-5

DNA: TGCAGCGTTGAAGATAGGACTAGCGGGATGTACAATGAGCAGTTCTTC
CDR3: CSVEDRTSGMYNEQFF
J: TRBJ2-1
size: NA
D: TRBD2
V: TRBV29-1

DNA: TGCGCCAGCAGCCAAGGTTCAGGGGCGGGAAACACCATATATTTT
CDR3: CASSQGSGAGNTIYF
J: TRBJ1-3
size: few
D: NA
V: TRBV4-1

DNA: TGTGCCAGCAGCTTTACAGGGGCCAGCAATCAGCCCCAGCATTTT
CDR3: CASSFTGASNQPQHF
J: TRBJ1-5
size: NA
D: TRBD1
V: TRBV5-5

DNA: TGTGCCAGCAGTTTAGGGACAGGGGTTGGGCATGGCTACACCTTC
CDR3: CASSLGTGVGHGYTF
J: TRBJ1-2
size: NA
D: TRBD1
V: TRBV12-3/TRBV12-4

DNA: TGTGCCAGCAGTCTAGGGACTAGAGGAACCTACGAGCAGTACTTC
CDR3: CASSLGTRGTYEQYF
J: TRBJ2-7
size: few
D: TRBD2
V: TRBV12-3/TRBV12-4

DNA: TGTGCCAGCAGTCACGAGCGGGAAGCCTATTTGGGCAATGAGCAGTTCTTC
CDR3: CASSHEREAYLGNEQFF
J: TRBJ2-1
size: NA
D: TRBD2
V: TRBV5-8

DNA: TGCAGTGCCCCCGGGATTGCGGGGGGCGGCACAGATACGCAGTATTTT
CDR3: CSAPGIAGGGTDTQYF
J: TRBJ2-3
size: few
D: TRBD2
V: TRBV20-1

DNA: TGCAGTGCTACAGGGGCCGTAAATTCACCCCTCCACTTT
CDR3: CSATGAVNSPLHF
J: TRBJ1-6
size: few
D: NA
V: TRBV20-1

DNA: TGTGCCAGCAGGAAGGGACAGGGTGATGGCTACACCTTC
CDR3: CASRKGQGDGYTF
J: TRBJ1-2
size: few
D: TRBD1
V: TRBV2

DNA: TGTGCCTGGACCCTCGGGGACCCTCAATTCTCTGGAAACACCATATATTTT
CDR3: CAWTLGDPQFSGNTIYF
J: TRBJ1-3
size: few
D: NA
V: TRBV30

DNA: TGTGCCACCAGCGTCGACCCCACACGGGAGCAGTACTTC
CDR3: CATSVDPTREQYF
J: TRBJ2-5
size: NA
D: NA
V: TRBV15

DNA: TGTGCCAGCAGTTCAGACAGGGGGTACACTGAAGCTTTCTTT
CDR3: CASSSDRGYTEAFF
J: TRBJ1-1
size: NA
D: TRBD1
V: TRBV12-3/TRBV12-4

DNA: TGCGCCAGCAGCTTGGTGGTAGCGGGAGTCTACGAGCAGTACTTC
CDR3: CASSLVVAGVYEQYF
J: TRBJ2-7
size: NA
D: TRBD2
V: TRBV5-1